This entry describes one T cell receptor beta chain. Its matching antigen is unknown. The germline V gene encodes CDR1 MNHEY and CDR2 SVGAGI. The germline V and J ends were trimmed by 2 bases and 4 bases, with 3 bases remaining between them. The CDR3 sequence is 12 residues long. This sample is part of a study of CD8+ T cells in alopecia areata. Overall study context: Scoring treated patients' severity relied on the percentage of scalp area affected.

General study points: Clonality in the scalp and expanded CD8+ clones ranked among the top 100 were significantly decreased by tofacitinib. During tofacitinib treatment, many expanded lesional clones remained in scalp and blood.

RNA, once extracted, was reverse transcribed into cDNA for use as the sequencing template. The data were produced by immunoSEQ multiplex PCR, yet TCRdb's version contains in-frame clones alone and is incomplete. The table has about 160,000 clones, about 71% seen once. Treatment in this sample: oral pan-JAK inhibitor, 5-10 mg twice daily. PBMCs were stained for CD3, CD4 and CD8, and CD4+ and CD8+ T cells were sorted. The chain recombines TRBV6-5 with TRBJ2-1; D unresolved. The source material was CD4+ T cells sorted from blood, sampled at week 4, from a patient treated with tofacitinib. The receptor was isolated from a human donor with alopecia areata. The CDR3 sequence is CASSYGYNEQFF. The CDR3 nucleotides are TGTGCCAGCAGTTACGGATACAATGAGCAGTTCTTC.